This TCR beta chain was recovered during a study of OX40 agonist ivuxolimab in advanced cancers. Notes on the study in general: A proportion of nonresponders additionally exhibited low normalized T-cell clonal expansion. More expanded clones were found, on average, in CD8+ than in CD4+ T cells.

A note on this clone: Antigen unknown. At one of its ends the junction is not consistent with the germline gene, which may arise from a read error.

Data came from immunoSEQ multiplex PCR; TCRdb stores just in-frame clones and leaves some out. The profile shows 25,000 to 35,000 clones, 86% of them singletons. The length of the CDR3 is 14 residues. Looked up from germline, CDR1 is MNHEY and CDR2 is SVGAGI. The TCR originated in an adult with an advanced solid tumor such as melanoma, head and neck, liver or kidney cancer. The chain employs TRBV6-5 and TRBJ2-3; D call uncertain. The sample was CD4+ or CD8+ T cells sorted from blood, taken in a trial of the OX40 agonist ivuxolimab. The CDR3 bases are TGTGCCAGCAGTTACCTTGTGACCACAAATACGCAGTATTTT. As protein: CASSYLVTTNTQYF.